This T cell receptor beta chain was sequenced for a study of Graves' ophthalmopathy and Graves' hyperthyroidism. As the template, RNA transcripts were used to amplify TCR beta CDR3 regions. A first-round RT-PCR used HTBI primers, followed by a second-round multiplex PCR. TCRdb re-analysed the multiplex PCR reads in MiXCR, keeping a single row per CDR3 protein. Of almost 750,000 distinct CDR3 sequences in the sample, roughly two fifths were seen once. With regard to this clonotype: This may come from a read error, since a much larger clone is one base off.

Patients with other autoimmune diseases, uncontrolled infections, pregnancy or lactation were excluded. Patients were diagnosed from clinical symptoms, serum thyroxine, TRAb, thyroid ultrasound and orbital computed tomography. The CDR3 is 14 amino acids. Germline V gene lookup returns CDR1 SGDLS and CDR2 YYNGEE. The rearrangement uses TRBV9 and TRBJ2-7; tentative D call: TRBD2 (6 bases). The sample was peripheral blood. The source of this sequence is an adult man with Graves' ophthalmopathy. In DNA, the CDR3 is TGTGCCAGCGGCGTAGCGGCAGGGTCCTACGAGCAGTACTTC. Translating it yields CASGVAAGSYEQYF.